Sequencing of this T cell receptor (beta chain) was carried out in a study of metastatic and nonmetastatic thyroid tumors. Study at large: Repertoires from malignant and benign thyroid patients were compared across blood and tumor or nodule tissue.

TCRdb reprocessed the PCR reads using MiXCR. This sample has about 16,000 clones, with 12% found just once. Thyroid surgery took place with no prior treatment in any patient. Germline V gene sequence: CDR1 MNHEY, CDR2 SVGEGT. The length of the CDR3 is 13 residues. J lost 3 bases, V lost 5 bases, and 3 bases had no gene match. This clone was picked up many times. The conserved final phenylalanine or tryptophan is absent from the CDR3, which likely points to a read error. This TCR derives from a female donor with papillary thyroid cancer or a benign thyroid nodule (not recorded which). Some clones in this sample may be carry-over from other donors' samples. This chain joins TRBV6-2 or TRBV6-3 and TRBJ2-5, with 7 nucleotides matching TRBD2. Sequenced input: tumor tissue. The CDR3 DNA sequence: TGTGCCAGCAGTCGGACTAGAAAAGAGACCCAGTACTAC. This sequence encodes CASSRTRKETQYY.